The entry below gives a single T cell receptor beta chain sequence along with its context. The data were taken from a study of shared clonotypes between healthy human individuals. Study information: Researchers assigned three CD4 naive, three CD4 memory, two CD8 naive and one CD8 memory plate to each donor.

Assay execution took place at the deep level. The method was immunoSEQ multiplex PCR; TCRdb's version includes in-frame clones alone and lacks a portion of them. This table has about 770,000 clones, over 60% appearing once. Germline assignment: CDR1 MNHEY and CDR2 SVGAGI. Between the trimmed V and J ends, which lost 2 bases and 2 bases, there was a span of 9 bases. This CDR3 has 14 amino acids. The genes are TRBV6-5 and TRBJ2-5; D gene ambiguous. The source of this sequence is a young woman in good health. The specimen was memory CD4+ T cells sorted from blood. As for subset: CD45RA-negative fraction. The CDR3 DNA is TGTGCCAGCAGTTACGTTGGTCCACAAGAGACCCAGTACTTC. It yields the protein CASSYVGPQETQYF.